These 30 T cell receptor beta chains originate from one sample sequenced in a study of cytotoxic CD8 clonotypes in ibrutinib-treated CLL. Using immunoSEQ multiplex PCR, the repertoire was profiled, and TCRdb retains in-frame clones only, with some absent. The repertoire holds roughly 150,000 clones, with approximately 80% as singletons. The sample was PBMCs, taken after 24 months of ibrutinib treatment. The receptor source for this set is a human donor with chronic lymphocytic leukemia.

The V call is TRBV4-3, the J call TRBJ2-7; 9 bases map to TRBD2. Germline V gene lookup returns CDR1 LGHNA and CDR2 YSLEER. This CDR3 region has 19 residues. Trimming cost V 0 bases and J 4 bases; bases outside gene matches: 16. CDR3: CASSQEGGGRANVAYEQYF. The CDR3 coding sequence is TGCGCCAGCAGCCAAGAGGGTGGCGGGAGGGCCAATGTAGCTTACGAGCAGTACTTC.

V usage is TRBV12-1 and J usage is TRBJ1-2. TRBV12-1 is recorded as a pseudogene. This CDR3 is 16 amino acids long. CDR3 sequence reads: CASSFGLIEENYGYTF. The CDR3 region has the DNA TGTGCCAGCAGCTTTGGGCTAATTGAGGAGAACTATGGCTACACCTTC.

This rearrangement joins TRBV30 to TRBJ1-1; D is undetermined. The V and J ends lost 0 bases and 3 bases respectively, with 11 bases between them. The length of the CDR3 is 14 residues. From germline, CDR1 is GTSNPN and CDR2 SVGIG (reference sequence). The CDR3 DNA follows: TGTGCCTGGAGTGTAGTATTAGGGTACACTGAAGCTTTCTTT. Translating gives CAWSVVLGYTEAFF.

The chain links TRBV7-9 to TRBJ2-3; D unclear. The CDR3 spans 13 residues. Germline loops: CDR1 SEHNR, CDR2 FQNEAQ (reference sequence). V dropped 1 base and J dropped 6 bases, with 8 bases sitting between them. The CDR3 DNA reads TGTGCCAGCAGCTTAGACTCCGGGGATACGCAGTATTTT. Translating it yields CASSLDSGDTQYF.

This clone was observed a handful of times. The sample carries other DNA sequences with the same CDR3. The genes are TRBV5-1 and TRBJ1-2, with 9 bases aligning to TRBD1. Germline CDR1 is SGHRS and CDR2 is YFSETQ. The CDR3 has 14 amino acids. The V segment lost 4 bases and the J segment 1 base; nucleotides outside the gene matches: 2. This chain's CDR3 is CASSPDRGNYGYTF. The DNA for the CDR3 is TGCGCCAGCAGCCCGGACAGGGGTAACTATGGCTACACCTTC.

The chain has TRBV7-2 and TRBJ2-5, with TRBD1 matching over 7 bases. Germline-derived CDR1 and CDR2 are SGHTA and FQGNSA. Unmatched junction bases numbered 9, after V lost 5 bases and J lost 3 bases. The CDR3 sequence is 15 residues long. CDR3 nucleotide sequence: TGTGCCAGCAGCCCCCGGACAGGAGTTGAAGAGACCCAGTACTTC. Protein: CASSPRTGVEETQYF.

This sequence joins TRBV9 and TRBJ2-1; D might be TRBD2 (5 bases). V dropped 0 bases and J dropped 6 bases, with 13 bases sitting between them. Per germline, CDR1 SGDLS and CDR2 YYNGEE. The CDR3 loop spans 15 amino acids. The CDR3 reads CASSVAIGRGNEQFF. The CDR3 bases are TGTGCCAGCAGCGTAGCAATAGGGAGAGGCAATGAGCAGTTCTTC. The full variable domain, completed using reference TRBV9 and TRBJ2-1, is DSGVTQTPKHLITATGQRVTLRCSPRSGDLSVYWYQQSLDQGLQFLIQYYNGEERAKGNILERFSAQQFPDLHSELNLSSLELGDSALYFCASSVAIGRGNEQFFGPGTRLTVL.

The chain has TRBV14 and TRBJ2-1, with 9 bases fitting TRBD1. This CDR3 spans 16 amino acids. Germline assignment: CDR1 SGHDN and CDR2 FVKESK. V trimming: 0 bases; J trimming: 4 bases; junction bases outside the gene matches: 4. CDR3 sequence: CASSQDWGQGYNEQFF. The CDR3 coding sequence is TGTGCCAGCAGCCAAGATTGGGGACAGGGATACAATGAGCAGTTCTTC.

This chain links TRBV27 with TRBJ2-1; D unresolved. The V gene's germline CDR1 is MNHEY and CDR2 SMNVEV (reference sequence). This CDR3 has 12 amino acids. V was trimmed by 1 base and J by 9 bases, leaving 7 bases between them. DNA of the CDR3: TGTGCCAGCAGTTTATACCTCGGTGAGCAGTTCTTC. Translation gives CASSLYLGEQFF.

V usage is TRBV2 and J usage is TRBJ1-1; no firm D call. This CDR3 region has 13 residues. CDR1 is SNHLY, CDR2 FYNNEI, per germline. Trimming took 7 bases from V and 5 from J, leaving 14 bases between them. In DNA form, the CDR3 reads TGTGCCAGCAAGATAAGGGAGAGGACTGAAGCTTTCTTT. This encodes CASKIRERTEAFF.

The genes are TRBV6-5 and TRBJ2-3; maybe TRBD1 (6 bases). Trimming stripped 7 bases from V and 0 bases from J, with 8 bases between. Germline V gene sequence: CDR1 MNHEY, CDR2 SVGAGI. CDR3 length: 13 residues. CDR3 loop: CASTRGSTDTQYF. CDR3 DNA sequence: TGTGCCAGCACTAGGGGGAGCACAGATACGCAGTATTTT.

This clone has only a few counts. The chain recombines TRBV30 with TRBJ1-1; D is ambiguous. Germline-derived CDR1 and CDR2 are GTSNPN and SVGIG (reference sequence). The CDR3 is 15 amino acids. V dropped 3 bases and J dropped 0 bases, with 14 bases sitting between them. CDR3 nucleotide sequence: TGTGCCTGGAGGTTCGCTGGGTCGGTGAACACTGAAGCTTTCTTT. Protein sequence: CAWRFAGSVNTEAFF.

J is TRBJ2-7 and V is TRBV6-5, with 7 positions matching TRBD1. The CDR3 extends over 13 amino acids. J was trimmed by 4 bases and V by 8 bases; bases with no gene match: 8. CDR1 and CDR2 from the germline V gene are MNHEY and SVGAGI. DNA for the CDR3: TGTGCCAGCCGCCGGACAGGCGCATACGAGCAGTACTTC. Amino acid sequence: CASRRTGAYEQYF.

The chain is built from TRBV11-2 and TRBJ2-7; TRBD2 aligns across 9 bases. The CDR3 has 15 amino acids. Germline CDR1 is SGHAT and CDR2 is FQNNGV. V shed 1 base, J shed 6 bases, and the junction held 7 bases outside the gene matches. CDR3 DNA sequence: TGTGCCAGCAGCTTAGCGATAGCGGGGGCGGGCGAGCAGTACTTC. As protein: CASSLAIAGAGEQYF.

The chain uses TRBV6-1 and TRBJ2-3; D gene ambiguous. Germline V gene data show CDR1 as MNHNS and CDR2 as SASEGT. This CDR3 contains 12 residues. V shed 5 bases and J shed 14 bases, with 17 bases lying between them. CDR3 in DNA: TGTGCCAGCAGTTCTCTAGTAGGTGTCGCGTATTTT. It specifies CASSSLVGVAYF.

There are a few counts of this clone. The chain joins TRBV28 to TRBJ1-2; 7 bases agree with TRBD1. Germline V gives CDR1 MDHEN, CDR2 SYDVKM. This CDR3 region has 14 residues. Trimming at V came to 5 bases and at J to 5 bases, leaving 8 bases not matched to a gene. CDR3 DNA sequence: TGTGCCAGCAGTAGCCCGGGACAGAGGTATGGCTACACCTTC. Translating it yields CASSSPGQRYGYTF.

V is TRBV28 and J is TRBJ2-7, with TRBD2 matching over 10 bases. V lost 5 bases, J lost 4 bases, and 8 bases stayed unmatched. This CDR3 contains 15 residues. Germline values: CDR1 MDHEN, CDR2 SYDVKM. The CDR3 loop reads CASSIPGLARYEQYF. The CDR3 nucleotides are TGTGCCAGCAGTATTCCGGGACTAGCGCGATACGAGCAGTACTTC.

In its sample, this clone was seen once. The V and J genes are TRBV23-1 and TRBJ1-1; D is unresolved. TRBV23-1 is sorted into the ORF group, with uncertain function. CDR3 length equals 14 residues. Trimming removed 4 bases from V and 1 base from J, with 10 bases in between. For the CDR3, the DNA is TGCGCCAGCAGTCGCCCCTTAAAGAACACTGAAGCTTTCTTT. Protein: CASSRPLKNTEAFF.

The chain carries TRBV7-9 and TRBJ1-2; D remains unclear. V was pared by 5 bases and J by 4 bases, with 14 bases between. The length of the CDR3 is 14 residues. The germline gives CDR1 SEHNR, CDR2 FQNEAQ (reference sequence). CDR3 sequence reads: CASSRIREPYGYTF. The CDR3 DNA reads TGTGCCAGCAGCCGTATTAGGGAGCCCTATGGCTACACCTTC.

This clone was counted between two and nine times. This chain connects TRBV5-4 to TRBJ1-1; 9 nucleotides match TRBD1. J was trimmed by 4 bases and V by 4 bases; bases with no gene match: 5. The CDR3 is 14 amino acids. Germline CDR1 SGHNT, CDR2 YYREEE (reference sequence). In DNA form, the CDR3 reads TGTGCCAGCAGCAAGGGACAGGGCAGCACTGAAGCTTTCTTT. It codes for CASSKGQGSTEAFF.

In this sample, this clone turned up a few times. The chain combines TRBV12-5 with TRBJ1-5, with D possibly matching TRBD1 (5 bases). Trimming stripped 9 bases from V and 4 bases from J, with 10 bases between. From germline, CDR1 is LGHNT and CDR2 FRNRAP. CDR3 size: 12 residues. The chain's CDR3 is CASGTVNQPQHF. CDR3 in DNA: TGTGCTAGCGGGACGGTTAATCAGCCCCAGCATTTT. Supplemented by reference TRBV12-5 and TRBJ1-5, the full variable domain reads DARVTQTPRHKVTEMGQEVTMRCQPILGHNTVFWYRQTMMQGLELLAYFRNRAPLDDSGMPKDRFSAEMPDATLATLKIQPSEPRDSAVYFCASGTVNQPQHFGDGTRLSIL.

CDR3: CASRALGQGYGELFF. The CDR3 DNA follows: TGTGCCAGCAGGGCCCTGGGACAGGGGTACGGGGAGCTGTTTTTT. This sequence joins TRBV2 and TRBJ2-2; 10 bases line up with TRBD1. This CDR3 region has 15 residues. CDR1 SNHLY and CDR2 FYNNEI come from the germline V gene. The J segment lost 7 bases and the V segment lost 6 bases, leaving 8 bases of the junction unmatched.

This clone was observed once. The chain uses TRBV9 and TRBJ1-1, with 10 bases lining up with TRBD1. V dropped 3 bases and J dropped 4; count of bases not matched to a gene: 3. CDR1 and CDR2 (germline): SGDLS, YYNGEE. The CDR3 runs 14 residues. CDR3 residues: CASSETGGTTEAFF. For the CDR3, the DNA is TGTGCCAGCAGCGAGACAGGGGGCACCACTGAAGCTTTCTTT.

The CDR3 DNA reads TGCGCCAGCACCGAACACCCTTTAGGTCAGGGGGCGGAGTACGAGCAGTACTTC. Its protein product is CASTEHPLGQGAEYEQYF. V and J are TRBV5-1 and TRBJ2-7; 8 bases line up with TRBD1. Germline V gene sequence: CDR1 SGHRS, CDR2 YFSETQ. CDR3 length: 18 amino acids. V gave up 6 bases and J gave up 4 bases; unmatched junction bases: 21. The full variable domain, rest sourced from reference TRBV5-1 and TRBJ2-7, is KAGVTQTPRYLIKTRGQQVTLSCSPISGHRSVSWYQQTPGQGLQFLFEYFSETQRNKGNFPGRFSGRQFSNSRSEMNVSTLELGDSALYLCASTEHPLGQGAEYEQYFGPGTRLTVT.

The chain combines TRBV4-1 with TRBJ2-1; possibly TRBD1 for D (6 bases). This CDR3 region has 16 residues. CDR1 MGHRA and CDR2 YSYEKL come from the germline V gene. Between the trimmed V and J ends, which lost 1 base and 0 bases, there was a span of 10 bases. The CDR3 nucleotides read TGCGCCAGCAGCCAAGGCGCCAGGGGCTCCTACAATGAGCAGTTCTTC. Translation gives CASSQGARGSYNEQFF.

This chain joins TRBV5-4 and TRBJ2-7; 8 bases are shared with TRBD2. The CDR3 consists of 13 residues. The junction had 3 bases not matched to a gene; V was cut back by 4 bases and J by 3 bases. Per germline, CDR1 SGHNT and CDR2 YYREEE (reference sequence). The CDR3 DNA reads TGTGCCAGCAGCCGAAGCGGGAGCTACGAGCAGTACTTC. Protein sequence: CASSRSGSYEQYF.

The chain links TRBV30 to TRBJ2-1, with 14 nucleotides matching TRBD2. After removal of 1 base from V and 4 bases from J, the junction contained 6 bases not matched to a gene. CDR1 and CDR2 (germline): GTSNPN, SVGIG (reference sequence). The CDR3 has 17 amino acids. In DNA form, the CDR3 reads TGTGCCTGGAGTGCGGGGACTAGCGGGAGAATTTACAATGAGCAGTTCTTC. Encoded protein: CAWSAGTSGRIYNEQFF.

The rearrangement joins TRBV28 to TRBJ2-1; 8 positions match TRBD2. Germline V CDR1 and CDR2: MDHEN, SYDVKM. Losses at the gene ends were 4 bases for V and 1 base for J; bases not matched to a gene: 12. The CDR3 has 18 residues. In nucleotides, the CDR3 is TGTGCCAGCAGTTCCCCACCAACTAGCGGAGCTTCCTACAATGAGCAGTTCTTC. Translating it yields CASSSPPTSGASYNEQFF.

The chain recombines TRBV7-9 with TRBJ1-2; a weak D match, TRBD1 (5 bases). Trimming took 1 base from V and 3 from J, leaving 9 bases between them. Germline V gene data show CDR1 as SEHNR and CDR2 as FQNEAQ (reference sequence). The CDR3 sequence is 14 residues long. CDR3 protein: CASSLVGEDYGYTF. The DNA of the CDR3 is TGTGCCAGCAGCTTAGTGGGGGAGGACTATGGCTACACCTTC.

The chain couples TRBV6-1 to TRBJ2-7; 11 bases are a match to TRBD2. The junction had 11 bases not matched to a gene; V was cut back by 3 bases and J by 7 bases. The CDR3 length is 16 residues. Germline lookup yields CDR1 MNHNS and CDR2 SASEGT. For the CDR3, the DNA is TGTGCCAGCAGTGAGATCGGTAGCGGGGGGGGTAGTGAGCAGTACTTC. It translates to CASSEIGSGGGSEQYF.